This is a list of T cell receptor beta chains from one sample in a study of blood T cell repertoires in COVID-19. Data came from immunoSEQ multiplex PCR; TCRdb stores just in-frame clones and leaves some out. The repertoire includes fewer than 45,000 clones, approximately 91% of them detected once, and roughly two fifths sits in the top ten. Input material: peripheral blood. These receptors originate from a man in his sixties with active or convalescent COVID-19. Each CDR3 is given with its conserved first and last residue. The D gene is left open where the match is weak. Clone sizes are given selectively: once, few, many, or a class where the clone is expanded.

V gene	J gene	clone size	D gene	CDR3 DNA	CDR3 protein
TRBV5-1	TRBJ2-1	-	-	TGCGCCAGCCGGGAGAACTACAATGAGCAGTTCTTC	CASRENYNEQFF
TRBV7-2	TRBJ2-7	-	-	TGTGCCAGCAGCTTACTCAGGGGTGGACACGAGCAGTACTTC	CASSLLRGGHEQYF
TRBV7-2	TRBJ2-7	-	-	TGTGCCAGCAGATCAGGGCCAGGGGTAGCCTACGAGCAGTACTTC	CASRSGPGVAYEQYF
TRBV5-1	TRBJ1-1	-	-	TGCGCCAGCAGCTTGTCCACGATCCAACTCACTGAAGCTTTCTTT	CASSLSTIQLTEAFF
TRBV18	TRBJ2-5	-	-	TGTGCCAGCTCGCCGCCCAGTCAAGAGACCCAGTACTTC	CASSPPSQETQYF
TRBV29-1	TRBJ1-2	-	TRBD1	TGCAGCGTGACCCGACCCGGGACAGGGTACGGCTACACCTTC	CSVTRPGTGYGYTF
TRBV19	TRBJ1-4	-	-	TGTGCCAGTAGGGCCGCTGGAGGGGCAACTAATGAAAAACTGTTTTTT	CASRAAGGATNEKLFF
TRBV5-1	TRBJ1-6	-	TRBD1	TGCGCCAGCAGCCCAGGACAGGGAGACGGTTCACCCCTCCACTTT	CASSPGQGDGSPLHF
TRBV5-1	TRBJ2-1	-	-	TGCGCCAGCAGCTTGGGACAGATTGCTTACAATGAGCAGTTCTTC	CASSLGQIAYNEQFF
TRBV11-2	TRBJ2-5	-	-	TGTGCCAGCAGCCTGTCAGAGACCCAGTACTTC	CASSLSETQYF
TRBV6-2/TRBV6-3	TRBJ1-5	-	-	TGTGCCAGCAGTTTACGGTCAGACTTTAGCAATCAGCCCCAGCATTTT	CASSLRSDFSNQPQHF
TRBV7-2	TRBJ2-1	-	TRBD2	TGTGCCAGCAGCTCTCTCGGACTAGCGGGAGGAGGGGAGCAGTTCTTC	CASSSLGLAGGGEQFF
TRBV6-5	TRBJ1-4	-	-	TGTGCCAGCAGTCCGGGGTCTCATTTTAATGAAAAACTGTTTTTT	CASSPGSHFNEKLFF
TRBV5-1	TRBJ2-5	-	-	TGCGCCAGCAGCTTGATTGGGGGGTCTGAAGAGACCCAGTACTTC	CASSLIGGSEETQYF
TRBV5-1	TRBJ1-1	once	-	TGCGCCAGCAGCCCCGCAGGCTCCCTGAACACTGAAGCTTTCTTT	CASSPAGSLNTEAFF
TRBV7-9	TRBJ2-1	-	-	TGTGCCAGCAGTCGTCCGAACCCCGGGGTGACCTACAATGAGCAGTTCTTC	CASSRPNPGVTYNEQFF
TRBV11-3	TRBJ2-7	-	-	TGTGCCAGCAGCTTAGGGCTGAACGAGCAGTACTTC	CASSLGLNEQYF
TRBV4-1	TRBJ2-1	-	TRBD1	TGCGCCAGCAGCCAAGGTCGGACAGGGGGTTACAATGAGCAGTTCTTC	CASSQGRTGGYNEQFF
TRBV9	TRBJ1-3	-	-	TGTGCCAGCAGTGACACAGGGATCGGAAACACCATATATTTT	CASSDTGIGNTIYF
TRBV5-1	TRBJ1-1	-	-	TGCGCCAGCAGCTTGGGAGCGGGCACTGAAGCTTTCTTT	CASSLGAGTEAFF
TRBV19	TRBJ1-3	-	-	TGTGCCAGTAGTATCCCAGGGAAAGGAAACACCATATATTTT	CASSIPGKGNTIYF
TRBV18	TRBJ1-2	-	TRBD1	TGTGCCAGCTCACCAGGGACAGGGGAATATGGCTACACCTTC	CASSPGTGEYGYTF
TRBV3-1/TRBV3-2	TRBJ2-1	-	-	TGTGCCAGCAGCCAAGAGTTGGGAGCAAGAGATGAGCAGTTCTTC	CASSQELGARDEQFF
TRBV9	TRBJ2-7	-	TRBD2	TGTGCCAGCAGCGTAGTAGCGGGGGGCTCCTACGAGCAGTACTTC	CASSVVAGGSYEQYF
TRBV9	TRBJ2-7	once	TRBD1	TGTGCCAGCAGCCCCCGGGACAGGGGGCTTAACGAGCAGTACTTC	CASSPRDRGLNEQYF
TRBV9	TRBJ2-3	-	TRBD2	TGTGCCAGCAGCCCGGGCGGGGGGGCCCCAGATACGCAGTATTTT	CASSPGGGAPDTQYF
TRBV27	TRBJ2-7	-	-	TGTGCCAGCAGTTTATCGAGCAGGGGAGTCTACGAGCAGTACTTC	CASSLSSRGVYEQYF
TRBV2	TRBJ2-3	-	-	TGTGCCAGCAGAGACCAGCCAGGTAGCACAGATACGCAGTATTTT	CASRDQPGSTDTQYF
TRBV19	TRBJ1-2	-	TRBD1	TGTGCCAGTAGGCGACAGGGAGGAAACTATGGCTACACCTTC	CASRRQGGNYGYTF
TRBV5-4	TRBJ2-1	-	TRBD2	TGTGCCAGCAGCTTTGGTGCGGGAGGGCCGAATGAGCAGTTCTTC	CASSFGAGGPNEQFF
TRBV2	TRBJ2-3	-	-	TGTGCCAGCACCCCGGGGAGGGATACGCAGTATTTT	CASTPGRDTQYF
TRBV29-1	TRBJ2-5	-	-	TGCAGCGTTCGGCAGGGGTTGAACCAAGAGACCCAGTACTTC	CSVRQGLNQETQYF
TRBV12-3/TRBV12-4	TRBJ2-1	-	-	TGTGCCAGCAGTGCTAGCTCCTACAATGAGCAGTTCTTC	CASSASSYNEQFF
TRBV29-1	TRBJ2-1	-	-	TGCAGCGTTGTGCGCGACAATGAGCAGTTCTTC	CSVVRDNEQFF
TRBV28	TRBJ2-3	-	TRBD1	TGTGCCAGCCTGCGACAGGGTGGGAGAACAGATACGCAGTATTTT	CASLRQGGRTDTQYF
TRBV7-3	TRBJ1-2	-	-	TGTGCCAGCAGCCCTTCCAGGGATAACTATGGCTACACCTTC	CASSPSRDNYGYTF
TRBV5-1	TRBJ2-7	few	TRBD1	TGCGCCAGCAGCGTTCGACAGGGGGCGCCTTACGAGCAGTACTTC	CASSVRQGAPYEQYF
TRBV2	TRBJ2-7	-	TRBD2	TGTGCCAGCAGTGAAAGGACTAGCGGGAGGGGGGCCTACGAGCAGTACTTC	CASSERTSGRGAYEQYF
TRBV30	TRBJ2-2	-	TRBD2	TGTGCCGGGACTAGCGCAAACACCGGGGAGCTGTTTTTT	CAGTSANTGELFF